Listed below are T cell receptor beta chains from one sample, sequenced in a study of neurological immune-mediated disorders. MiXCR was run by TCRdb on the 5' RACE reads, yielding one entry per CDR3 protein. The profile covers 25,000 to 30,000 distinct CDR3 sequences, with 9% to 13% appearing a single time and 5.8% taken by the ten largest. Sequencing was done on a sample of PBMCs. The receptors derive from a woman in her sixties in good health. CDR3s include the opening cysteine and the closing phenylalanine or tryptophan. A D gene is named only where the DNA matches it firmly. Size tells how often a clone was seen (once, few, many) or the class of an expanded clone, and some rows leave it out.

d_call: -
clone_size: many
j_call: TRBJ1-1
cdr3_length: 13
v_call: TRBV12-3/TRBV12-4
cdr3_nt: TGTGCCAGCAGTCCTCTCGACGTCCTCCAAGCTTTCTTT
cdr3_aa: CASSPLDVLQAFF

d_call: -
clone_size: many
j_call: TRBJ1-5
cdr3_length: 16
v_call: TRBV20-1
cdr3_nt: TGCAGTGCTAGAGATGCTACAGGGATTAGCAATCAGCCCCAGCATTTT
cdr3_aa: CSARDATGISNQPQHF

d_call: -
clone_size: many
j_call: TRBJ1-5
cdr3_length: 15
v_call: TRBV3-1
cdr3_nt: TGTGCCAGCAGCCAATCAACAGGGTACAATCAGCCCCAGCATTTT
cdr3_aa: CASSQSTGYNQPQHF

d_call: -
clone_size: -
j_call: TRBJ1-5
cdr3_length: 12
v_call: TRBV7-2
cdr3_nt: TGTGCCAGTAACTCACCGAATCAGCCCCGGCATTTT
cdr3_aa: CASNSPNQPRHF

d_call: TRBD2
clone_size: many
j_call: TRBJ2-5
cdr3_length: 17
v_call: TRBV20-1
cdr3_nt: TGCAGTGCTCGGGGAATTGTAGCGGGGGCCGTCCAAGAGACCCAGTACTTC
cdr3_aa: CSARGIVAGAVQETQYF

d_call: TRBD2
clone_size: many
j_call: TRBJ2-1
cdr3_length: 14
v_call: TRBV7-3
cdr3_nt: TGTGCCAGCAGCTTAGGCGGGGGGGCCAATGAGCAGTTCTTC
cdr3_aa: CASSLGGGANEQFF

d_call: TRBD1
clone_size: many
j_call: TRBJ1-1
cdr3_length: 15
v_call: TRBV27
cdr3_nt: TGTGCCAGCAGTTTGGGACAGGGGTTACGCACTGAAGCTTTCTTT
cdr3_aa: CASSLGQGLRTEAFF

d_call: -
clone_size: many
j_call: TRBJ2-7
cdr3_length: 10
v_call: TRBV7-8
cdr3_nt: TGTGCCAGCAGCGGGTACGAGCAGTACTTC
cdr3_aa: CASSGYEQYF

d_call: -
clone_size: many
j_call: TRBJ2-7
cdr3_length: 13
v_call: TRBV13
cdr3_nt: TGTGCCAGCAGCCCAGGACCCCAGTACGAGCAGTACTTC
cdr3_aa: CASSPGPQYEQYF

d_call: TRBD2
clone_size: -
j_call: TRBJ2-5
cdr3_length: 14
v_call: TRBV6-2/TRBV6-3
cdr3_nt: TGTGTCAGAAGCACGGGGGGACCTCAAGAGACCCAATACTTC
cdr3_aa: CVRSTGGPQETQYF

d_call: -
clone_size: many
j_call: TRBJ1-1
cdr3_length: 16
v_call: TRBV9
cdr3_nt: TGTGCCAGCAGCCGGGCCGGATCAGGGGTTCAGACTGAAGCTTTCTTT
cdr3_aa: CASSRAGSGVQTEAFF

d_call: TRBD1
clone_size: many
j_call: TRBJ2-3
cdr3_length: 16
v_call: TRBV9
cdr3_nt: TGTGCCAGCAGCGCGGGACAGGGCCCAGGGATGGATACGCAGTATTTT
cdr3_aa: CASSAGQGPGMDTQYF

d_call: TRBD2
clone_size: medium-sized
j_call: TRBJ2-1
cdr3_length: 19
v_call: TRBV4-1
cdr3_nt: TGCGCCAGCAGCGGGAGGGCCGGGGTCCCGGGACTGAACTACAATGAGCAGTTCTTC
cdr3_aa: CASSGRAGVPGLNYNEQFF

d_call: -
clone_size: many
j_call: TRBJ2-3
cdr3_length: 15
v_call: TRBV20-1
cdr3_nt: TGCAGTGCTAGAGATTTTCAAGAGGGTCCAGATACGCAGTATTTT
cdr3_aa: CSARDFQEGPDTQYF

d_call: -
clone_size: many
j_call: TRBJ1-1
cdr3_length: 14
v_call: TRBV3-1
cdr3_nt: TGTGCCAGCAGCCAAGTAGGAGGATCCACTGAAGCTTTCTTT
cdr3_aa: CASSQVGGSTEAFF

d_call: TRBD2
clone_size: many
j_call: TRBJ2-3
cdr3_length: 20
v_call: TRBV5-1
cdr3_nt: TGCGCCAGCAGCTTCTCTAAGACATCTAGCGGGGGCCCTAGCACAGATACGCAGTATTTT
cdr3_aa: CASSFSKTSSGGPSTDTQYF

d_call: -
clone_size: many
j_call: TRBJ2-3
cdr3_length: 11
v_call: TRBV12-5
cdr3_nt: TGTGCTAGTGGTCCTACTAGGGCCCAGTATTTT
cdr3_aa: CASGPTRAQYF

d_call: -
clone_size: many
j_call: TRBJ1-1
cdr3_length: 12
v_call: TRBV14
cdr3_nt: TGTGCCAGCAGCCAAGATACAGGGAAAGCTTTCTTT
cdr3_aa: CASSQDTGKAFF

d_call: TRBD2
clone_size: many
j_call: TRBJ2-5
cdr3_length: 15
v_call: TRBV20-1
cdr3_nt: TGCAGTGCTGGAGGGACTAGCGGGGACCAAGAGACCCAGTACTTC
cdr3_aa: CSAGGTSGDQETQYF

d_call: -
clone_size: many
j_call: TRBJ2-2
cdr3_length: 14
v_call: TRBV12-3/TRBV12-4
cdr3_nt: TGTGCCAGCAGCCCGACAGCGACGGGCGGGGAGCTGTTTTTT
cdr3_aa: CASSPTATGGELFF

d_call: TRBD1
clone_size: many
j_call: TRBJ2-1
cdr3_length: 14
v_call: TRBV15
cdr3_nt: TGTGCCACCAGCAGAGGCGGACAGGAGAATGAGCAGTTCTTC
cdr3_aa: CATSRGGQENEQFF

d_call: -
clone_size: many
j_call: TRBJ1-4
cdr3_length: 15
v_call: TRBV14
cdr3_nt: TGTGCCAGCAGCTCCAGGGAGGCAACTAATGAAAAACTGTTTTTT
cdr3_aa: CASSSREATNEKLFF

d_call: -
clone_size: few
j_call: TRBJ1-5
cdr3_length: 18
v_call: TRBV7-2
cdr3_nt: TGTGCCAGCAGCCCAGGCCTCGTAGGAGGGCGGTACAATCAGCCCCAGCATTTT
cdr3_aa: CASSPGLVGGRYNQPQHF

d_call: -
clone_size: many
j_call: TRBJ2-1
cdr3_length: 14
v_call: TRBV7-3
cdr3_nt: TGTGCCAGCAGCTTAGGGGGGCTATACAATGAGCAGTTCTTC
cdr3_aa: CASSLGGLYNEQFF

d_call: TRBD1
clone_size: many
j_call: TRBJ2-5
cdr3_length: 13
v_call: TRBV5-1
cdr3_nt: TGCGCCAGCAGCACGGGACAGCAAGAGACCCAGTACTTC
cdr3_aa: CASSTGQQETQYF

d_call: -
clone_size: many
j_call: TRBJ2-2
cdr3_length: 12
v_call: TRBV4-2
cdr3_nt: TGTGCCAGCAGCGCCTACAAGGCTGGGCTGTTTTTT
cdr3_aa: CASSAYKAGLFF

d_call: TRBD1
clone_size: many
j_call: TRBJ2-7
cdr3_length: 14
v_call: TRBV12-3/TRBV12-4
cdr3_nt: TGTGCCAGCAGTTGGGACAGGGCCTCCTACGAGCAGTACTTC
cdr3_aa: CASSWDRASYEQYF

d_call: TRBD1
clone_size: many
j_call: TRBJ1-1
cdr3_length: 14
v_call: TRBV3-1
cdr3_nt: TGTGCCAGCAGCTATCGGACAGGGAGCACTGAAGCTTTCTTT
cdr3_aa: CASSYRTGSTEAFF

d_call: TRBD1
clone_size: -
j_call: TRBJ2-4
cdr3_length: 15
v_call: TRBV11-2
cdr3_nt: TGTGCCAGCAGCTTAGGTCAGGGGGCATATAATGAGCAGTACTTC
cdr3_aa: CASSLGQGAYNEQYF

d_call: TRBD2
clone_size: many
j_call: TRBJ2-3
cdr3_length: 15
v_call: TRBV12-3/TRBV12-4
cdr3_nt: TGTGCCAGCAGTTTAGGCGGGGGTGGCACAGATACGCAGTATTTT
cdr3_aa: CASSLGGGGTDTQYF

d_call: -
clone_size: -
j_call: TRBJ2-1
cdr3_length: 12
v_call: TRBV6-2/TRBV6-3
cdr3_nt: TGTGCCAGCAGTTCAACTAACAATGAGCAGTTCTTC
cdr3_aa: CASSSTNNEQFF

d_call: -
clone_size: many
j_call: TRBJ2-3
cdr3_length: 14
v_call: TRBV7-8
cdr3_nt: TGTGCCAGCAGCCTGTTGGGGGTCACAGATACGCAGTATTTT
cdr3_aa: CASSLLGVTDTQYF

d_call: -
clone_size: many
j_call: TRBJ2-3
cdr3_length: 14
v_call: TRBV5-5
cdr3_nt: TGTGCCAGCAGCTTGGATCAGAGCACAGATACGCAGTATTTT
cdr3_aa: CASSLDQSTDTQYF

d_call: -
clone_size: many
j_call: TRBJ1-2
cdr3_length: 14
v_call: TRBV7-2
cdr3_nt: TGTGCCAGCAGCTTAGCCCCAGGGCCCTATGGCTACACCTTC
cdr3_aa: CASSLAPGPYGYTF

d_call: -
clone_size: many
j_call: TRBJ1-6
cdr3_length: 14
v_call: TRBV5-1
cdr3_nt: TGCGCCAGCAGCTTGCGGGGGCTGGATTCACCCCTCCACTTT
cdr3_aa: CASSLRGLDSPLHF

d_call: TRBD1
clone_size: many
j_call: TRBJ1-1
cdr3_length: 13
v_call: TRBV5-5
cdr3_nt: TGTGCCAGCAGCCCAGCCCCGGGACAGTATGCTTTCTTT
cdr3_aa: CASSPAPGQYAFF

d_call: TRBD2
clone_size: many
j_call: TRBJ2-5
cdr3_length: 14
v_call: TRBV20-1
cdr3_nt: TGCAGTGCCACCCGGGGGGGTCTTAAAGAGACCCAGTACTTC
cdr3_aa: CSATRGGLKETQYF

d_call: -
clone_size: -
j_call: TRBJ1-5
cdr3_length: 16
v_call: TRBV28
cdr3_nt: TGTGCCAGCAGTCTCGCGCAGCTATATAGCAATCAGCCACAGCATTTT
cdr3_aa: CASSLAQLYSNQPQHF